This T cell receptor (beta chain) appears in the sequencing data of a study of patients and donors after allogeneic stem cell transplantation. This clonotype was found a few times. TCRdb redid the calling of the RT-PCR reads with MiXCR, one entry per CDR3 protein. The sample includes about a million distinct CDR3 sequences, over 15% of them seen just once. The germline V gene has CDR1 PRHDT and CDR2 FYEKMQ (reference sequence). The junction had 11 bases not matched to a gene; V was cut back by 5 bases and J by 10 bases. The CDR3 totals 13 residues. The specimen sequenced was blood, either unsorted or a sorted T cell fraction (not recorded which). The receptor comes from a human donor who was either an allogeneic HSCT recipient or a stem cell or donor lymphocyte infusion donor (not recorded which). It is not recorded whose cells these are; they may come from a transplant donor. J is TRBJ2-7 and V is TRBV13; 7 bases match TRBD1. The CDR3 DNA reads TGTGCCAGCAGCACCACAGGGGATTGGGGACAGTACTTC. Its translation: CASSTTGDWGQYF.